The 32 T cell receptor beta chains listed next were all sequenced from one sample in a study of human T cells and chemical hapten exposure. The time point was: pre-sensitization, week 0. Treatment specified: therapeutic diphenylcyclopropenone sensitization with weekly scalp DPC. TCRdb called the RACE reads again in MiXCR, with one record for every CDR3 protein. The table lists 84,000 or so distinct CDR3 sequences, about 8% of them singletons. The source was whole blood, collected in connection with sensitization to the hapten diphenylcyclopropenone (DPC). These receptors all come from a man aged 40-50 years with alopecia areata. Some clones in this sample may be carry-over from other donors' samples.

At least ten counts were recorded for this clonotype. V and J are TRBV21-1 and TRBJ2-3; whether TRBD1, the table's D call, matches the DNA was not checked. TRBV21-1 is labeled a pseudogene. This CDR3 has 15 amino acids. The CDR3 is CASSKVLTGEDTQYF. The CDR3, as DNA: TGTGCCAGCAGCAAAGTGTTGACAGGGGAGGATACGCAGTATTTT.

This sequence joins TRBV7-9 and TRBJ2-5; maybe TRBD1 (6 bases). CDR1 and CDR2 (germline): SEHNR, FQNEAQ (reference sequence). This CDR3 has 15 amino acids. V was trimmed by 3 bases and J by 4 bases, leaving 15 bases between them. The CDR3 coding sequence is TGTGCCAGCAGCTTCCGTGAGCTAGGGGGAGAGACCCAGTACTTC. Amino acids: CASSFRELGGETQYF. Combining the CDR3 with reference TRBV7-9 and TRBJ2-5 gives the whole variable domain DTGVSQNPRHKITKRGQNVTFRCDPISEHNRLYWYRQTLGQGPEFLTYFQNEAQLEKSRLLSDRFSAERPKGSFSTLEIQRTEQGDSAMYLCASSFRELGGETQYFGPGTRLLVL.

This clonotype appeared many times. The chain recombines TRBV29-1 with TRBJ1-1, with D possibly TRBD1 on 5 matching bases. Trimming cost V 3 bases and J 1 base, with 12 bases left between them. This CDR3 spans 14 amino acids. The germline gives CDR1 SQVTM, CDR2 ANQGSEA. CDR3 sequence (DNA): TGCAGCGTTGATTGGGCAGGGAAGAACACTGAAGCTTTCTTT. Translated, it gives CSVDWAGKNTEAFF.

This clonotype was detected a few times. The chain is built from TRBV29-1 and TRBJ2-5; unclear D gene. Germline values: CDR1 SQVTM, CDR2 ANQGSEA. Trimming removed 4 bases from V and 1 base from J, with 10 bases in between. The CDR3 has 13 residues. CDR3 DNA sequence: TGCAGCGTTGTTTACCTCCTCCAAGAGACCCAGTACTTC. Its translation is CSVVYLLQETQYF. The variable domain in full, with the rest retrieved from reference TRBV29-1 and TRBJ2-5, is SAVISQKPSRDICQRGTSLTIQCQVDSQVTMMFWYRQQPGQSLTLIATANQGSEATYESGFVIDKFPISRPNLTFSTLTVSNMSPEDSSIYLCSVVYLLQETQYFGPGTRLLVL.

In its sample, this clonotype was seen a few times. This sequence joins TRBV5-4 and TRBJ2-3, with TRBD2 as a possible D gene (6 bases). This CDR3 spans 14 amino acids. Trimming shortened V by 0 bases and J by 6 bases, and 11 bases separated the two germline ends. Germline V gene lookup returns CDR1 SGHNT and CDR2 YYREEE (reference sequence). CDR3 region: CASSLAGASDTQYF. CDR3 nucleotide sequence: TGTGCCAGCAGCTTGGCGGGAGCCTCCGATACGCAGTATTTT.

J is TRBJ2-1 and V is TRBV6-2 or TRBV6-3, with TRBD2 identical over 14 bases. V shed 5 bases, J shed 8 bases, and the junction held 8 bases outside the gene matches. This CDR3 has 16 amino acids. The germline gives CDR1 MNHEY, CDR2 SVGEGT. The CDR3 DNA is TGTGCCAGCAGTGCCAAGGGACTAGCGGGAGAGCATGAGCAGTTCTTC. Residues: CASSAKGLAGEHEQFF.

The chain uses TRBV19 and TRBJ2-2; D gene uncertain. Germline V gives CDR1 LNHDA, CDR2 SQIVND (reference sequence). Deletions cut 0 bases from V and 6 bases from J, with 5 bases between. The CDR3 has 13 amino acids. The CDR3 nucleotides are TGTGCCAGTAGTATAGAGGGGTCCGGGGAGCTGTTTTTT. This codes for CASSIEGSGELFF. Together with reference TRBV19 and TRBJ2-2, the CDR3 gives the full variable domain: DGGITQSPKYLFRKEGQNVTLSCEQNLNHDAMYWYRQDPGQGLRLIYYSQIVNDFQKGDIAEGYSVSREKKESFPLTVTSAQKNPTAFYLCASSIEGSGELFFGEGSRLTVL.

This clonotype was counted ten times or more. The chain links TRBV27 to TRBJ1-5; D not resolved. Germline-derived CDR1 and CDR2 are MNHEY and SMNVEV (reference sequence). This CDR3 has 14 amino acids. The V end was cut by 8 bases, the J end by 1 base, with 12 bases between. CDR3 residues: CASGRTLSNQPQHF. CDR3 sequence (DNA): TGTGCCAGCGGGCGGACCCTGAGCAATCAGCCCCAGCATTTT.

The rearrangement joins TRBV19 to TRBJ1-6; perhaps TRBD1 as D (6 bases). V lost 4 bases and J lost 10, with 17 bases in between. This CDR3 spans 15 amino acids. Germline-derived CDR1 and CDR2 are LNHDA and SQIVND (reference sequence). The CDR3 nucleotides read TGTGCCAGTAGTACGTCCGGGGGCGAAGGGTCACCCCTCCACTTT. Translating it yields CASSTSGGEGSPLHF.

This clonotype turned up a few times. The rearrangement uses TRBV12-3 or TRBV12-4 and TRBJ2-2; a possible D gene is TRBD2 (6 bases). The CDR3 consists of 15 residues. With 8 bases removed from V and 5 bases from J, the gap between germline ends came to 18 bases. The CDR3 sequence is CASSIGVAATGELFF. CDR3 DNA: TGTGCCAGCTCCATTGGGGTAGCGGCTACCGGGGAGCTGTTTTTT.

There are many counts of this clonotype. This sequence joins TRBV20-1 and TRBJ2-6; D remains unclear. This CDR3 spans 14 amino acids. Trimming left V 1 base short and J 3 bases short, with 7 bases between. Germline V gene data show CDR1 as DFQATT and CDR2 as SNEGSKA (reference sequence). The CDR3 sequence is CSARVEVGANVLTF. The CDR3 DNA reads TGCAGTGCTAGAGTGGAAGTTGGGGCCAACGTCCTGACTTTC.

This clonotype was counted many times. This rearrangement joins TRBV9 to TRBJ2-1, with D tentatively TRBD2 (5 bases). V dropped 3 bases and J dropped 12 bases, with 13 bases sitting between them. The CDR3 is made up of 12 amino acids. From germline, CDR1 is SGDLS and CDR2 YYNGEE. CDR3 DNA: TGTGCCAGCAGCGAATCGGCGGGTTCGCAGTTCTTC. This translates into CASSESAGSQFF.

Concerning this clonotype: This may be a read error: a much more frequent sequence differs by one nucleotide. The chain carries TRBV9 and TRBJ2-2, with unresolved D. CDR1 and CDR2 from the germline V gene are SGDLS and YYNGEE. This CDR3 comprises 16 residues. V lost 4 bases and J lost 2, with 15 bases in between. The CDR3, as DNA: TGTGCCAGCAGCTCGGGCACCCTTAGAAACACCGGGGAGCTGTTTTTT. Residues: CASSSGTLRNTGELFF. Combining the CDR3 with reference TRBV9 and TRBJ2-2 gives the whole variable domain DSGVTQTPKHLITATGQRVTLRCSPRSGDLSVYWYQQSLDQGLQFLIQYYNGEERAKGNILERFSAQQFPDLHSELNLSSLELGDSALYFCASSSGTLRNTGELFFGEGSRLTVL.

This clonotype was counted only a few times. This rearrangement joins TRBV18 to TRBJ2-7; 7 bases agree with TRBD1. The J segment lost 5 bases and the V segment lost 2 bases, leaving 3 bases of the junction unmatched. Germline CDR1 reads KGHSH; CDR2 reads LQKENI. The CDR3 covers 13 residues. The CDR3 nucleotides are TGTGCCAGCTCACCAGGAACAGGGGACGAGCAGTACGTC. Its translation: CASSPGTGDEQYV.

This clonotype has at least ten counts. V usage is TRBV20-1 and J usage is TRBJ2-7; 11 positions match TRBD2. This CDR3 is 15 amino acids long. CDR1 is DFQATT, CDR2 SNEGSKA, per germline (reference sequence). Trimming took 5 bases from V and 6 from J; bases not matched to a gene: 12. The chain's CDR3 is CSAPLGLAGVCEQYV. The DNA of the CDR3 is TGCAGTGCTCCACTCGGACTAGCGGGTGTCTGCGAGCAGTACGTC.

This clonotype was observed a few times. The V call is TRBV7-2, the J call TRBJ2-2; D is uncertain. CDR3 length: 14 residues. Per the germline V gene, CDR1 is SGHTA and CDR2 is FQGNSA. The V end was cut by 4 bases, the J end by 6 bases, with 12 bases between. CDR3 amino acids: CASSYLGFSGELFF. The CDR3, as DNA: TGTGCCAGCAGCTACCTAGGTTTCTCCGGGGAGCTGTTTTTT.

This clonotype appeared once. A read error is possible here, since a much larger clone lies one base away. The chain is built from TRBV18 and TRBJ2-6; 12 bases align to TRBD2. The CDR3 consists of 22 residues. The germline V gene has CDR1 KGHSH and CDR2 LQKENI. Written as DNA, the CDR3 is TGTGCCAGCTCACCCCTAGCGGGAGGGCCTTTCATAATCAAGACTGGGGCCAACGTCCTGATTTTC. Translation gives CASSPLAGGPFIIKTGANVLIF. Full variable domain (outside the CDR3, taken from reference TRBV18 and TRBJ2-6): NAGVMQNPRHLVRRRGQEARLRCSPMKGHSHVYWYRQLPEEGLKFMVYLQKENIIDESGMPKERFSAEFPKEGPSILRIQQVVRGDSAAYFCASSPLAGGPFIIKTGANVLIFGAGSRLTVL.

This clonotype appeared a few times. The V gene is TRBV5-1, the J gene TRBJ2-1; TRBD2 is a possible D gene (7 bases). From germline, CDR1 is SGHRS and CDR2 YFSETQ. V lost 4 bases, J lost 7 bases, and 15 bases lay in between. The CDR3 totals 14 residues. As DNA, the CDR3 is TGCGCCAGCAGCCCGAGCGGGACACCAAATGAGCAGTTCTTC. Its translation is CASSPSGTPNEQFF.

In its sample, this clonotype was seen many times. This rearrangement joins TRBV6-1 to TRBJ2-6; D is unclear. CDR1 is MNHNS and CDR2 is SASEGT in the germline V gene. Trimming left V 6 bases short and J 2 bases short, with 5 bases between. The CDR3 runs to 13 residues. The CDR3 spells CASRETGANVLTF. Written as DNA, the CDR3 is TGTGCCAGCAGGGAAACTGGGGCCAACGTCCTGACTTTC.

This chain joins TRBV7-8 and TRBJ2-3, with TRBD2 matching 11 bases. CDR1 is SGHVS and CDR2 is FQNEAQ in the germline V gene. This CDR3 has 17 amino acids. J gave up 5 bases and V 8 bases, and 15 bases lay outside the gene matches. The CDR3 loop reads CASALGLAGGSQDTQYF. CDR3 DNA sequence: TGTGCCAGCGCTCTAGGGCTAGCGGGAGGCAGCCAAGATACGCAGTATTTT.

This clonotype was detected only a few times. The gene calls are TRBV10-3 and TRBJ2-3; 10 bases are shared with TRBD2. Germline CDR1 and CDR2: ENHRY and SYGVKD. CDR3 length equals 17 residues. V was pared by 11 bases and J by 6 bases, with 20 bases of the junction left unmatched. The CDR3 is CAAAMSGRAESRDTQYF. The CDR3, as DNA: TGTGCCGCAGCCATGAGCGGGAGGGCCGAATCTAGGGATACGCAGTATTTT.

This clonotype was found a few times. CDR3 residues: CASSPSGTDTQYF. In DNA form, the CDR3 reads TGTGCCAGCTCACCATCTGGGACAGATACGCAGTATTTT. This chain links TRBV18 with TRBJ2-3, with D hard to call. Germline assignment: CDR1 KGHSH and CDR2 LQKENI. The V gene lost 2 bases and the J gene lost 3 bases, with 6 bases spanning the gap. This CDR3 is 13 amino acids long.

The J gene is TRBJ1-1, the V gene TRBV12-3 or TRBV12-4; D remains ambiguous. The CDR3 length is 16 residues. V lost 6 bases to trimming and J lost 1 base, with 18 bases between them. CDR3 loop: CASRLVTEHWNTEAFF. The CDR3 bases are TGTGCCAGCAGACTAGTTACAGAACACTGGAACACTGAAGCTTTCTTT.

The V gene is TRBV20-1, the J gene TRBJ1-5; 7 bases agree with TRBD1. The CDR3 has 14 residues. J was trimmed by 0 bases and V by 5 bases; bases with no gene match: 4. The germline gives CDR1 DFQATT, CDR2 SNEGSKA (reference sequence). CDR3 protein: CSAGQVISNQPQHF. Here the CDR3 DNA reads TGCAGTGCTGGACAGGTTATTAGCAATCAGCCCCAGCATTTT.

The chain couples TRBV5-1 to TRBJ2-7, with 16 bases fitting TRBD2. There are 18 residues in the CDR3. J gave up 2 bases and V 6 bases, and 11 bases lay outside the gene matches. The germline CDR1 and CDR2 sequences are SGHRS and YFSETQ. The CDR3 nucleotides read TGCGCCAGCATTACGGGACTAGCGGGAGGGCCCTCCCCCTACGAGCAGTACGTC. This translates into CASITGLAGGPSPYEQYV.

This clonotype was observed a few times. This sequence joins TRBV28 and TRBJ2-7, with D unresolved. The CDR3 is 11 amino acids. Per the germline V gene, CDR1 is MDHEN and CDR2 is SYDVKM. Trimming took off 5 bases at V and 11 bases at J, with 13 bases between the two ends. The CDR3: CASSPAGFKYF. In DNA, the CDR3 is TGTGCCAGCAGTCCCGCCGGTTTCAAGTACTTC.

The V call is TRBV7-9, the J call TRBJ1-6, with 7 bases lining up with TRBD1. The CDR3 runs 16 residues. Germline V gene lookup returns CDR1 SEHNR and CDR2 FQNEAQ (reference sequence). Trimming cost V 1 base and J 9 bases; bases outside gene matches: 9. Here the CDR3 DNA reads TGTGCCAGCAGCTTAGGACAGGGTTGGACGTTTTCACCCCTCCACTTT. This encodes CASSLGQGWTFSPLHF.

The V call is TRBV7-6, the J call TRBJ2-5, with D possibly matching TRBD1 (5 bases). V was trimmed by 1 base and J by 1 base, leaving 13 bases between them. This CDR3 is built from 16 residues. Germline CDR1 reads SGHVS; CDR2 reads FNYEAQ. This CDR3 is CASSLGVGLGQETQYF. CDR3 DNA: TGTGCCAGCAGCTTAGGGGTGGGGCTGGGCCAAGAGACCCAGTACTTC.

In DNA form, the CDR3 reads TGTGCCAGCAGCTTAGGATTGGGGAGCACAGATACGCAGTATTTT. It is translated as CASSLGLGSTDTQYF. This chain uses TRBV11-3 with TRBJ2-3; D not certain. The CDR3 runs 15 residues. Trimming removed 1 base from V and 0 bases from J, with 8 bases in between. CDR1 and CDR2 (germline): SGHNT, YENEEA.

The table lists this clonotype with many counts. The rearrangement joins TRBV7-8 to TRBJ2-3; 10 nucleotides agree with TRBD1. Germline CDR1 SGHVS, CDR2 FQNEAQ. The CDR3 is 16 residues long. J was trimmed by 2 bases and V by 4 bases; bases with no gene match: 6. The CDR3 is CASSYDDRGPTDTQYF. CDR3 nucleotides: TGTGCCAGCAGCTACGATGACAGGGGGCCCACAGATACGCAGTATTTT.

This clonotype was found many times. The chain combines TRBV5-1 with TRBJ2-3, with a possible D match to TRBD1 (5 bases). The germline CDR1 and CDR2 sequences are SGHRS and YFSETQ. The ends were cut back, 1 base at V and 6 bases at J, with 12 bases in the middle. The CDR3 covers 14 residues. In DNA form, the CDR3 reads TGCGCCAGCAGCTTGTTCCAGGGTGGCGATACGCAGTATTTT. Protein sequence: CASSLFQGGDTQYF.

This chain connects TRBV29-1 to TRBJ2-7, with D unclear. Germline lookup yields CDR1 SQVTM and CDR2 ANQGSEA. This CDR3 contains 13 residues. With 4 bases removed from V and 2 bases from J, the gap between germline ends came to 12 bases. CDR3: CSVVESGAYEQYF. Written as DNA, the CDR3 is TGCAGCGTTGTCGAGTCAGGCGCCTACGAGCAGTACTTC.